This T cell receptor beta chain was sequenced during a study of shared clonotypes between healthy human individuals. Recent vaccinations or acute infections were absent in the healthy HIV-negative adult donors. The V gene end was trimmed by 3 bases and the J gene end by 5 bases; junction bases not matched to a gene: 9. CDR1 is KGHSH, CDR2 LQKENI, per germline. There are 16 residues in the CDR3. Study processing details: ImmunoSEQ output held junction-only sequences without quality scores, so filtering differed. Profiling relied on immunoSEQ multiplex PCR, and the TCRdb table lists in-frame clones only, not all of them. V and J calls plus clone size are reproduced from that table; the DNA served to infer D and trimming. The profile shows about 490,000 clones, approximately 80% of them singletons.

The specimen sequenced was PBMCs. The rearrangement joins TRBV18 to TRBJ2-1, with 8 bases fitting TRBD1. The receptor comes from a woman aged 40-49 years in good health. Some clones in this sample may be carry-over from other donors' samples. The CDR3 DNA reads TGTGCCAGCTCACCCGCGGGACAGGACTTCCACAATGAGCAGTTCTTC. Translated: CASSPAGQDFHNEQFF. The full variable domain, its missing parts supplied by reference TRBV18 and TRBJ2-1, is NAGVMQNPRHLVRRRGQEARLRCSPMKGHSHVYWYRQLPEEGLKFMVYLQKENIIDESGMPKERFSAEFPKEGPSILRIQQVVRGDSAAYFCASSPAGQDFHNEQFFGPGTRLTVL.